These 16 T cell receptor beta chains were sequenced from one sample in a study of blood T cell repertoires in COVID-19. Sequencing was performed with immunoSEQ multiplex PCR; in TCRdb, only in-frame clones are kept and a portion is missing. There are 170,000 or so clones in the sample; about 86% occur only once, and roughly 0.85% lies in the top ten. Sequencing was carried out using peripheral blood. Receptors originate from a woman between 18 and 29 years old who had recovered from COVID-19.

The V gene is TRBV9, the J gene TRBJ2-3, with 7 bases matching TRBD2. J was trimmed by 3 bases and V by 4 bases; bases with no gene match: 8. Germline V gene sequence: CDR1 SGDLS, CDR2 YYNGEE. The CDR3 contains 15 residues. Here the CDR3 DNA reads TGTGCCAGCAGCCCGGGGGGACTCATGACAGATACGCAGTATTTT. The encoded protein is CASSPGGLMTDTQYF.

J is TRBJ1-1 and V is TRBV15; TRBD1 is a possible D gene (6 bases). Trimming removed 1 base at V and 1 base at J, with 10 bases between. The CDR3 length is 15 residues. Looked up from germline, CDR1 is LNHNV and CDR2 is YYDKDF (reference sequence). This chain's CDR3 is CATSRGYRENTEAFF. The CDR3 DNA reads TGTGCCACCAGCAGAGGGTACAGGGAGAACACTGAAGCTTTCTTT.

This chain joins TRBV6-5 and TRBJ1-1; TRBD1 matches 8 bases. Per the germline V gene, CDR1 is MNHEY and CDR2 is SVGAGI. Trimming cost V 2 bases and J 6 bases; bases outside gene matches: 8. The CDR3 is 15 amino acids. The CDR3 spells CASSYASNRGAEAFF. The DNA for the CDR3 is TGTGCCAGCAGTTACGCCTCGAACAGGGGGGCTGAAGCTTTCTTT.

V is TRBV27 and J is TRBJ1-2; 7 bases align to TRBD1. J was trimmed by 8 bases and V by 2 bases; bases with no gene match: 8. The germline V gene encodes CDR1 MNHEY and CDR2 SMNVEV (reference sequence). The CDR3 contains 14 residues. The CDR3 nucleotides are TGTGCCAGCAGTTTAAGAGGACAGGCTAGCGGCTACACCTTC. Translating it yields CASSLRGQASGYTF.

The genes are TRBV20-1 and TRBJ2-1, with 14 bases matching TRBD2. The CDR3 has 15 residues. V lost 3 bases to trimming and J lost 6 bases; unmatched junction nucleotides: 4. Germline CDR1 and CDR2: DFQATT and SNEGSKA (reference sequence). The CDR3 sequence is CSASRTSGRRNEQFF. For the CDR3, the DNA is TGCAGTGCTAGTCGGACTAGCGGGAGGCGCAATGAGCAGTTCTTC.

V usage is TRBV18 and J usage is TRBJ2-7; a weak D match, TRBD2 (7 bases). Deletions cut 6 bases from V and 2 bases from J, with 17 bases between. This CDR3 has 15 residues. Germline V lookup: CDR1 KGHSH, CDR2 LQKENI. DNA for the CDR3: TGTGCCAGCTCCCCGCTGGCGGGGGCCGCCTACGAGCAGTACTTC. Translated: CASSPLAGAAYEQYF.

The chain is built from TRBV10-3 and TRBJ2-1; 11 nucleotides align to TRBD1. This CDR3 has 17 amino acids. CDR1 is ENHRY, CDR2 SYGVKD, per germline. V lost 2 bases, J lost 8 bases, and 11 bases stayed unmatched. CDR3 residues: CAISETKDRGPQDEQFF. The CDR3 DNA is TGTGCCATCAGTGAGACGAAGGACAGGGGGCCCCAGGATGAGCAGTTCTTC.

This clone has a handful of counts. The gene calls are TRBV9 and TRBJ2-6, with D tentatively TRBD2 (5 bases). Trimming removed 4 bases from V and 0 bases from J, with 8 bases in between. CDR1 and CDR2 (germline): SGDLS, YYNGEE. The CDR3 spans 15 residues. The CDR3 DNA reads as TGTGCCAGCAGCCCCGCGGGCTCTGGGGCCAACGTCCTGACTTTC. Translation: CASSPAGSGANVLTF.

This clone was counted a few times. The chain has TRBV10-3 and TRBJ2-2, with a weak D call TRBD2 (5 bases). The CDR3 runs to 14 residues. The V gene lost 9 bases and the J gene lost 5 bases, with 16 bases spanning the gap. Looked up from germline, CDR1 is ENHRY and CDR2 is SYGVKD. CDR3: CAITPRVETGELFF. The CDR3, as DNA: TGTGCCATTACCCCGCGGGTTGAGACCGGGGAGCTGTTTTTT.

The rearrangement joins TRBV5-1 to TRBJ1-2, with TRBD1 identical over 7 bases. Per the germline V gene, CDR1 is SGHRS and CDR2 is YFSETQ. V was clipped by 3 bases and J by 2 bases; unmatched bases: 4. The CDR3 extends over 14 amino acids. The CDR3 sequence is CASSSPTGNYGYTF. The CDR3 nucleotides are TGCGCCAGCAGCTCGCCGACAGGGAACTATGGCTACACCTTC.

The chain combines TRBV7-8 with TRBJ2-2; the match to TRBD1 covers 8 bases. The CDR3 totals 16 residues. J was trimmed by 7 bases and V by 2 bases; bases with no gene match: 9. Germline lookup yields CDR1 SGHVS and CDR2 FQNEAQ. The CDR3, as DNA: TGTGCCAGCAGCTTAAGGGGCAGGGGGCTGAGCGGGGAGCTGTTTTTT. The encoded protein is CASSLRGRGLSGELFF.

In nucleotides, the CDR3 is TGTGCCAGCAGTAATATAGACAGATACTATGGCTACACCTTC. Translated: CASSNIDRYYGYTF. This chain connects TRBV6-5 to TRBJ1-2; weak D call: TRBD1 (5 bases). Germline V gene sequence: CDR1 MNHEY, CDR2 SVGAGI. There are 14 residues in the CDR3. Trimming removed 5 bases at V and 3 bases at J, with 13 bases between.

This chain joins TRBV7-6 and TRBJ1-6, with a weak D call TRBD1 (5 bases). The CDR3 contains 15 residues. The germline gives CDR1 SGHVS, CDR2 FNYEAQ. V lost 3 bases, J lost 2 bases, and 8 bases lay in between. The DNA of the CDR3 is TGTGCCAGCAGCTTCAGGGCCACCTATAATTCACCCCTCCACTTT. It codes for CASSFRATYNSPLHF. Filled out from reference TRBV7-6 and TRBJ1-6, the complete variable domain reads GAGVSQSPRYKVTKRGQDVALRCDPISGHVSLYWYRQALGQGPEFLTYFNYEAQQDKSGLPNDRFSAERPEGSISTLTIQRTEQRDSAMYRCASSFRATYNSPLHFGNGTRLTVT.

The V and J genes are TRBV9 and TRBJ1-1; TRBD1 is a possible D gene (5 bases). CDR3 size: 14 residues. With 4 bases removed from V and 4 bases from J, the gap between germline ends came to 14 bases. Germline V lookup: CDR1 SGDLS, CDR2 YYNGEE. This CDR3 reads CASSPAGLGTEAFF. The CDR3 DNA reads TGTGCCAGCAGCCCCGCAGGGCTGGGCACTGAAGCTTTCTTT.

The rearrangement uses TRBV6-1 and TRBJ2-3, with D possibly being TRBD2 (6 bases). Germline values: CDR1 MNHNS, CDR2 SASEGT. V was pared by 1 base and J by 0 bases, with 11 bases between. The CDR3 runs 16 residues. CDR3 sequence reads: CASSEVGGASTDTQYF. Here the CDR3 DNA reads TGTGCCAGCAGTGAAGTGGGCGGGGCTAGCACAGATACGCAGTATTTT.

The J gene is TRBJ1-6, the V gene TRBV6-5; a possible D gene is TRBD1 (6 bases). The V end lost 2 bases, the J end lost 9 bases, and 8 bases lay between the germline ends. The CDR3 runs to 13 residues. The germline V gene encodes CDR1 MNHEY and CDR2 SVGAGI. CDR3 nucleotide sequence: TGTGCCAGCAGTTACGCAGGGGTTTCACCCCTCCACTTT. As protein: CASSYAGVSPLHF.